The 23 T cell receptor beta chains given below trace back to one sample, sequenced in a study of cytomegalovirus exposure and HLA in healthy donors. 13 Jbeta primers and 60 Vbeta primers were used for the PCR. TCRdb keeps only in-frame clones here, not all; method: immunoSEQ multiplex PCR. The sample has about 100,000 clones, about four fifths seen once. Sequences were obtained from PBMCs. These receptors were taken from a female donor in good health and CMV-seropositive.

The chain combines TRBV13 with TRBJ2-1, with 7 positions matching TRBD2. In germline, CDR1 is PRHDT, CDR2 FYEKMQ (reference sequence). This CDR3 comprises 20 residues. Trimming took 0 bases from V and 3 from J; bases not matched to a gene: 17. CDR3 DNA: TGTGCCAGCAGCTTAGGATGGGCAGGGACGGGGCTAGCGGACTACAATGAGCAGTTCTTC. Protein sequence: CASSLGWAGTGLADYNEQFF. The full variable domain, with the rest looked up from reference TRBV13 and TRBJ2-1, is AAGVIQSPRHLIKEKRETATLKCYPIPRHDTVYWYQQGPGQDPQFLISFYEKMQSDKGSIPDRFSAQQFSDYHSELNMSSLELGDSALYFCASSLGWAGTGLADYNEQFFGPGTRLTVL.

The V and J genes are TRBV28 and TRBJ1-1; D gene unclear. Germline CDR1 reads MDHEN; CDR2 reads SYDVKM. Trimming shortened V by 4 bases and J by 4 bases, and 16 bases separated the two germline ends. The CDR3 is 15 residues long. The CDR3 DNA reads as TGTGCCAGCAGTTCGATACGATCTTGGAGCACTGAAGCTTTCTTT. Its translation is CASSSIRSWSTEAFF.

The chain has TRBV19 and TRBJ2-3, with D perhaps TRBD2 (5 bases). This CDR3 is built from 14 residues. Germline loops: CDR1 LNHDA, CDR2 SQIVND (reference sequence). V shed 1 base and J shed 0 bases, with 5 bases lying between them. The CDR3 DNA reads TGTGCCAGTAGTATAGGGACTAGCACAGATACGCAGTATTTT. Protein: CASSIGTSTDTQYF.

CDR3 amino acids: CASSGPGQGTDTQYF. CDR3 DNA sequence: TGTGCCAGCAGCGGACCGGGACAGGGTACAGATACGCAGTATTTT. The V and J genes are TRBV7-2 and TRBJ2-3; 9 bases fit TRBD1. This CDR3 has 15 residues. In germline, CDR1 is SGHTA, CDR2 FQGNSA. With V trimmed by 5 bases and J by 3 bases, 6 bases remained unmatched. Supplemented by reference TRBV7-2 and TRBJ2-3, the full variable domain reads GAGVSQSPSNKVTEKGKDVELRCDPISGHTALYWYRQSLGQGLEFLIYFQGNSAPDKSGLPSDRFSAERTGGSVSTLTIQRTQQEDSAVYLCASSGPGQGTDTQYFGPGTRLTVL.

The CDR3 is CASAGDSGGAAEQFF. CDR3 sequence (DNA): TGTGCCAGCGCGGGGGACAGCGGGGGGGCCGCTGAGCAGTTCTTC. The chain combines TRBV2 with TRBJ2-1; 10 bases align to TRBD2. The CDR3 runs 15 residues. CDR1 is SNHLY and CDR2 is FYNNEI in the germline V gene. The V gene end was trimmed by 8 bases and the J gene end by 9 bases; junction bases not matched to a gene: 13.

The chain has TRBV5-4 and TRBJ2-1; 11 bases map to TRBD2. The CDR3 is made up of 15 amino acids. Germline V CDR1 and CDR2: SGHNT, YYREEE (reference sequence). The trim removed 2 bases at V and 7 bases at J, leaving 5 bases unmatched. The DNA for the CDR3 is TGTGCCAGCAGCTTCTTGACTAGCGGGAAAAATGAGCAGTTCTTC. Protein product: CASSFLTSGKNEQFF.

This clone was observed a single time. The sample carries other DNA sequences with the same CDR3. The rearrangement joins TRBV7-9 to TRBJ1-2; 9 bases fit TRBD1. The CDR3 loop spans 16 amino acids. The ends lost 5 bases at V and 2 bases at J; junction bases unmatched: 9. The germline gives CDR1 SEHNR, CDR2 FQNEAQ (reference sequence). The DNA of the CDR3 is TGTGCCAGCAGCCCCACAGGGGGCAGCGCCAACTATGGCTACACCTTC. Translated, it gives CASSPTGGSANYGYTF.

The rearrangement uses TRBV6-1 and TRBJ2-3, with 9 bases identical to TRBD2. Per the germline V gene, CDR1 is MNHNS and CDR2 is SASEGT. The CDR3 is 15 residues long. Trimming removed 0 bases from V and 4 bases from J; junction bases left unmatched: 2. The CDR3 DNA reads as TGTGCCAGCAGTGAAGCGCGGGGGGGTCCAGATACGCAGTATTTT. Translating gives CASSEARGGPDTQYF.

This sequence joins TRBV6-5 and TRBJ2-1, with TRBD1 matching over 8 bases. The CDR3 covers 14 residues. Germline lookup yields CDR1 MNHEY and CDR2 SVGAGI. J lost 6 bases, V lost 4 bases, and 5 bases had no gene match. CDR3 residues: CASSSGQGGNEQFF. In DNA, the CDR3 is TGTGCCAGCAGTTCCGGACAGGGCGGCAATGAGCAGTTCTTC.

This clone was counted a few times. The rearrangement uses TRBV11-2 and TRBJ1-3; D might be TRBD1 (5 bases). Germline V gene data show CDR1 as SGHAT and CDR2 as FQNNGV. Trimming cost V 1 base and J 2 bases, with 15 bases left between them. This CDR3 has 17 residues. In DNA, the CDR3 is TGTGCCAGCAGCTTAGTATCGCGGAAGGGGACTGGAAACACCATATATTTT. Translated, it gives CASSLVSRKGTGNTIYF. The full variable domain, completed using reference TRBV11-2 and TRBJ1-3, is EAGVAQSPRYKIIEKRQSVAFWCNPISGHATLYWYQQILGQGPKLLIQFQNNGVVDDSQLPKDRFSAERLKGVDSTLKIQPAKLEDSAVYLCASSLVSRKGTGNTIYFGEGSWLTVV.

The CDR3 DNA is TGTGCCAGCAGTGATGGGGCCGAGGAGACCCAGTACTTC. Translated, it gives CASSDGAEETQYF. V usage is TRBV2 and J usage is TRBJ2-5, with a tentative D call TRBD1 (5 bases). The CDR3 is 13 amino acids. Trimming took off 3 bases at V and 5 bases at J, with 10 bases between the two ends. Germline V CDR1 and CDR2: SNHLY, FYNNEI.

Remarks on this clone: Other DNA sequences from this sample encode an identical CDR3 as well. This sequence joins TRBV6-5 and TRBJ2-1; 8 bases match TRBD2. This CDR3 spans 16 amino acids. V lost 4 bases and J lost 0; bases outside the gene matches: 5. The germline V gene encodes CDR1 MNHEY and CDR2 SVGAGI. This chain's CDR3 is CASSSLAGDSYNEQFF. As DNA, the CDR3 is TGTGCCAGCAGTTCCCTAGCGGGCGACTCCTACAATGAGCAGTTCTTC.

This chain links TRBV19 with TRBJ2-7; 7 positions agree with TRBD1. Per germline, CDR1 LNHDA and CDR2 SQIVND (reference sequence). The CDR3 is made up of 13 amino acids. V gave up 5 bases and J gave up 5 bases; unmatched junction bases: 6. In DNA, the CDR3 is TGTGCCAGTAGTCTGGCACAGGGGAACGAGCAGTACTTC. The encoded protein is CASSLAQGNEQYF.

The chain combines TRBV2 with TRBJ2-7; TRBD1 agrees at 7 bases. Germline loops: CDR1 SNHLY, CDR2 FYNNEI. Trimming removed 8 bases from V and 5 bases from J; junction bases left unmatched: 12. The CDR3 covers 14 residues. CDR3 nucleotides: TGTGCCAGCGTGGTGACAGGGAGTGTCGACGAGCAGTACTTC. It encodes CASVVTGSVDEQYF. Filled out from reference TRBV2 and TRBJ2-7, the complete variable domain reads EPEVTQTPSHQVTQMGQEVILRCVPISNHLYFYWYRQILGQKVEFLVSFYNNEISEKSEIFDDQFSVERPDGSNFTLKIRSTKLEDSAMYFCASVVTGSVDEQYFGPGTRLTVT.

V usage is TRBV7-2 and J usage is TRBJ2-1; 7 nucleotides line up with TRBD2. The germline V gene has CDR1 SGHTA and CDR2 FQGNSA. The CDR3 has 14 amino acids. The J segment lost 8 bases and the V segment lost 1 base, leaving 5 bases of the junction unmatched. The CDR3 protein is CASSLVGGGDEQFF. In DNA form, the CDR3 reads TGTGCCAGCAGCTTAGTGGGGGGAGGGGATGAGCAGTTCTTC.

The CDR3 sequence is CASSLAGANRGEQYF. In DNA form, the CDR3 reads TGCGCCAGCAGCTTGGCAGGGGCGAATAGAGGCGAGCAGTACTTC. This rearrangement joins TRBV5-1 to TRBJ2-7, with D perhaps TRBD1 (6 bases). Per germline, CDR1 SGHRS and CDR2 YFSETQ. Between the trimmed V and J ends, which lost 0 bases and 6 bases, there was a span of 16 bases. The CDR3 runs to 15 residues. The variable domain in full, completed from reference TRBV5-1 and TRBJ2-7, reads KAGVTQTPRYLIKTRGQQVTLSCSPISGHRSVSWYQQTPGQGLQFLFEYFSETQRNKGNFPGRFSGRQFSNSRSEMNVSTLELGDSALYLCASSLAGANRGEQYFGPGTRLTVT.

This chain connects TRBV5-4 to TRBJ1-2, with 9 bases matching TRBD1. V was clipped by 5 bases and J by 5 bases; unmatched bases: 4. The CDR3 covers 13 residues. Germline V gene sequence: CDR1 SGHNT, CDR2 YYREEE (reference sequence). The CDR3 nucleotides are TGTGCCAGCAGTCGGACAGGGGAATATGGCTACACCTTC. This encodes CASSRTGEYGYTF.

The chain links TRBV4-2 to TRBJ1-2, with a possible D match to TRBD1 (5 bases). V was trimmed by 3 bases and J by 4 bases, leaving 12 bases between them. The CDR3 is 14 residues long. Germline V lookup: CDR1 LGHNA, CDR2 YNFKEQ. CDR3 sequence: CASSQGGETYGYTF. CDR3 nucleotides: TGTGCCAGCAGCCAGGGGGGGGAGACCTATGGCTACACCTTC.

The chain links TRBV7-2 to TRBJ2-1; 7 bases align to TRBD2. The germline V gene encodes CDR1 SGHTA and CDR2 FQGNSA. The V and J ends lost 5 bases and 0 bases, in that order; junction bases with no gene match: 7. CDR3 length: 16 amino acids. Here the CDR3 reads CASSRGLGGSYNEQFF. Written as DNA, the CDR3 is TGTGCCAGCAGCCGCGGACTAGGCGGCTCCTACAATGAGCAGTTCTTC.

In its sample, this clone was seen a few times. The chain links TRBV6-1 to TRBJ2-2; 7 bases fit TRBD1. The trim removed 1 base at V and 3 bases at J, leaving 2 bases unmatched. Germline V gene sequence: CDR1 MNHNS, CDR2 SASEGT. The CDR3 has 15 residues. Written as DNA, the CDR3 is TGTGCCAGCAGTGAAGGGACAGGCGACACCGGGGAGCTGTTTTTT. Protein sequence: CASSEGTGDTGELFF.

The J gene is TRBJ2-7, the V gene TRBV19; a possible D gene is TRBD2 (6 bases). With 1 base removed from V and 3 bases from J, the gap between germline ends came to 7 bases. The CDR3 spans 13 residues. Germline CDR1 is LNHDA and CDR2 is SQIVND (reference sequence). DNA of the CDR3: TGTGCCAGTAGTATAGTCGGGGGCTACGAGCAGTACTTC. Protein product: CASSIVGGYEQYF.

V and J are TRBV7-6 and TRBJ2-3; TRBD2 matches at 16 bases. This CDR3 contains 18 residues. Trimming cost V 5 bases and J 2 bases; bases outside gene matches: 7. The V gene's germline CDR1 is SGHVS and CDR2 FNYEAQ. The DNA of the CDR3 is TGTGCCAGCAGCACAGGGACTAGCGGGGGGGCCTTCACAGATACGCAGTATTTT. This gives the protein CASSTGTSGGAFTDTQYF.

Concerning this clone itself: The same CDR3 also results from other DNA sequences found in this sample. The chain combines TRBV6-6 with TRBJ2-3, with 7 positions matching TRBD1. The CDR3 totals 13 residues. J was trimmed by 6 bases and V by 5 bases; bases with no gene match: 5. Germline lookup yields CDR1 MNHNY and CDR2 SVGAGI (reference sequence). The CDR3 nucleotides are TGTGCCAGCAGTGACAGGGTGTCGGATACGCAGTATTTT. It encodes CASSDRVSDTQYF.